Each of the 25 T cell receptor beta chains below was sequenced from the same sample in a study of blood T cell repertoires in COVID-19. Method: immunoSEQ multiplex PCR; TCRdb's copy keeps in-frame clones and lacks some. The repertoire has 48,000 or so clones, 65% to 90% of them found once; the top ten carry approximately 2.5%. Sequencing input: peripheral blood. These receptors came from a woman of 80 years or more with COVID-19, enrolled during active disease.

The chain joins TRBV4-2 to TRBJ1-1; the D gene is possibly TRBD1 (5 bases). The germline CDR1 and CDR2 sequences are LGHNA and YNFKEQ. The V and J ends lost 0 bases and 0 bases respectively, with 11 bases between them. The CDR3 loop spans 16 amino acids. In DNA, the CDR3 is TGTGCCAGCAGCCAAGATCCAGGGCGAGTGAACACTGAAGCTTTCTTT. Translating gives CASSQDPGRVNTEAFF.

This chain links TRBV7-2 with TRBJ1-1, with 7 bases lining up with TRBD1. V shed 2 bases, J shed 5 bases, and the junction held 5 bases outside the gene matches. The CDR3 runs 14 residues. Looked up from germline, CDR1 is SGHTA and CDR2 is FQGNSA. The CDR3: CASSLRTGRTEAFF. The CDR3 DNA reads TGTGCCAGCAGCTTAAGGACAGGTAGAACTGAAGCTTTCTTT.

The chain recombines TRBV19 with TRBJ1-2; perhaps TRBD1 as D (5 bases). The CDR3 contains 14 residues. Trimming shortened V by 3 bases and J by 4 bases, and 12 bases separated the two germline ends. Germline lookup yields CDR1 LNHDA and CDR2 SQIVND (reference sequence). The DNA for the CDR3 is TGTGCCAGTAGTATTTGGGGGGTGACCTATGGCTACACCTTC. Translated: CASSIWGVTYGYTF.

This chain uses TRBV30 with TRBJ2-6; D unclear. The V end lost 0 bases, the J end lost 0 bases, and 6 bases lay between the germline ends. There are 15 residues in the CDR3. Germline values: CDR1 GTSNPN, CDR2 SVGIG (reference sequence). Written as DNA, the CDR3 is TGTGCCTGGAGTGTACACACCTCTGGGGCCAACGTCCTGACTTTC. This sequence encodes CAWSVHTSGANVLTF.

The chain has TRBV7-9 and TRBJ2-1; D is unclear. V lost 11 bases and J 3 bases, leaving 11 bases between the germline ends. The CDR3 spans 12 residues. In germline, CDR1 is SEHNR, CDR2 FQNEAQ (reference sequence). The CDR3 sequence is CAPELVYNEQFF. The CDR3 DNA is TGTGCCCCCGAATTAGTCTACAATGAGCAGTTCTTC. Drawing the rest from reference TRBV7-9 and TRBJ2-1, the complete variable domain is DTGVSQNPRHKITKRGQNVTFRCDPISEHNRLYWYRQTLGQGPEFLTYFQNEAQLEKSRLLSDRFSAERPKGSFSTLEIQRTEQGDSAMYLCAPELVYNEQFFGPGTRLTVL.

The chain uses TRBV28 and TRBJ2-7; D not resolved. Germline CDR1 MDHEN, CDR2 SYDVKM. This CDR3 is built from 12 residues. V was clipped by 5 bases and J by 2 bases, with 7 bases between them. The CDR3 sequence: CASSAAPYEQYF. DNA for the CDR3: TGTGCCAGCAGTGCAGCGCCCTACGAGCAGTACTTC.

The chain joins TRBV9 to TRBJ2-7; D may be TRBD1 (6 bases). The V and J ends lost 0 bases and 6 bases respectively, with 13 bases between them. CDR1 is SGDLS, CDR2 YYNGEE, per germline. The CDR3 is 14 residues long. Written as DNA, the CDR3 is TGTGCCAGCAGCGTAGAATCACAGGGCTCCGAGCAGTACTTC. It encodes CASSVESQGSEQYF.

This clone was observed a few times. This chain uses TRBV4-2 with TRBJ2-7, with 7 bases lining up with TRBD2. V lost 0 bases, J lost 6 bases, and 5 bases stayed unmatched. The CDR3 is 14 amino acids. Germline CDR1 and CDR2: LGHNA and YNFKEQ. The CDR3 DNA sequence: TGTGCCAGCAGCCAAGATGGGGGGGTAGGCGAGCAGTACTTC. Its protein is CASSQDGGVGEQYF.

The V and J genes are TRBV2 and TRBJ2-7, with TRBD1 matching 7 bases. The V gene's germline CDR1 is SNHLY and CDR2 FYNNEI. The V gene end was trimmed by 5 bases and the J gene end by 1 base; junction bases not matched to a gene: 5. The CDR3 consists of 14 residues. The CDR3 protein is CASSRQGVSYEQYF. The DNA of the CDR3 is TGTGCCAGCAGTCGACAGGGCGTTTCCTACGAGCAGTACTTC.

The chain uses TRBV6-4 and TRBJ2-2, with 7 bases matching TRBD2. V was clipped by 4 bases and J by 7 bases; unmatched bases: 6. CDR3 size: 14 residues. The germline CDR1 and CDR2 sequences are MRHNA and SNTAGT. The chain's CDR3 is CASSVGLGIGELFF. CDR3 nucleotides: TGTGCCAGCAGTGTCGGACTAGGTATCGGGGAGCTGTTTTTT.

A remark on this clone: Mismatch with germline at one junction end may stem from a read error. J is TRBJ2-3 and V is TRBV19, with 8 bases lining up with TRBD2. Germline CDR1 LNHDA, CDR2 SQIVND (reference sequence). The CDR3 covers 16 residues. The CDR3 loop is CASSTPAGVSRDTQYF. As DNA, the CDR3 is TGTGCCAGTAGTACTCCAGCGGGAGTGAGCAGAGATACGCAGTATTTT.

V is TRBV6-5 and J is TRBJ2-7, with TRBD1 as a possible D gene (5 bases). In germline, CDR1 is MNHEY, CDR2 SVGAGI. V was pared by 0 bases and J by 2 bases, with 14 bases between. This CDR3 comprises 16 residues. CDR3 loop: CASSYSVDMVTYEQYF. Here the CDR3 DNA reads TGTGCCAGCAGTTACTCGGTGGACATGGTAACCTACGAGCAGTACTTC.

The V and J genes are TRBV6-5 and TRBJ2-1, with D tentatively TRBD1 (6 bases). The germline CDR1 and CDR2 sequences are MNHEY and SVGAGI. The CDR3 extends over 15 amino acids. The V end lost 7 bases, the J end lost 8 bases, and 21 bases lay between the germline ends. CDR3 loop: CASTYGGRPGYEQFF. In DNA, the CDR3 is TGTGCCAGCACTTATGGGGGCCGGCCCGGCTATGAGCAGTTCTTC.

V is TRBV5-1 and J is TRBJ2-2, with TRBD1 matching over 11 bases. With 4 bases clipped from V and 0 bases from J, the junction kept 2 bases outside the gene matches. CDR1 and CDR2 (germline): SGHRS, YFSETQ. This CDR3 has 16 amino acids. Here the CDR3 reads CASSGGQGANTGELFF. The CDR3 DNA reads TGCGCCAGCAGCGGGGGACAGGGGGCGAACACCGGGGAGCTGTTTTTT.

This clone has only a few counts. The V and J genes are TRBV21-1 and TRBJ2-3; the table's D gene call, TRBD2, was not cross checked with the DNA. TRBV21-1 is marked as a pseudogene. The CDR3 sequence is 20 residues long. The CDR3 DNA reads TGTGCCAGCAGCAAACCTTGGGACGGTACGGGCGGGGGGAGTGCAGATACGCAGTATTTT. This sequence encodes CASSKPWDGTGGGSADTQYF.

This clone was seen once. This chain uses TRBV19 with TRBJ2-1; D is possibly TRBD2 (6 bases). The CDR3 loop spans 16 amino acids. Trimming removed 5 bases at V and 6 bases at J, with 20 bases between. Germline values: CDR1 LNHDA, CDR2 SQIVND (reference sequence). CDR3 amino acids: CASSPTSIGAFNEQFF. DNA of the CDR3: TGTGCCAGTAGTCCCACTAGCATAGGTGCTTTCAATGAGCAGTTCTTC.

V is TRBV15 and J is TRBJ2-3; tentatively, D is TRBD2 (5 bases). V lost 9 bases to trimming and J lost 10 bases, with 17 bases between them. The CDR3 spans 12 residues. Per the germline V gene, CDR1 is LNHNV and CDR2 is YYDKDF (reference sequence). The CDR3 DNA reads as TGTGCCACATCTTTTCCGGGGAACCCGCAGTATTTT. Translation: CATSFPGNPQYF. Supplemented by reference TRBV15 and TRBJ2-3, the full variable domain reads DAMVIQNPRYQVTQFGKPVTLSCSQTLNHNVMYWYQQKSSQAPKLLFHYYDKDFNNEADTPDNFQSRRPNTSFCFLDIRSPGLGDTAMYLCATSFPGNPQYFGPGTRLTVL.

The genes are TRBV12-5 and TRBJ2-2; a weak D match, TRBD1 (6 bases). CDR1 is LGHNT, CDR2 FRNRAP, per germline. CDR3 length: 17 residues. Trimming pared 4 bases from V and 6 bases from J, leaving 21 bases between. The CDR3: CASGWTVSPVIAGELFF. In DNA, the CDR3 is TGTGCTAGTGGTTGGACAGTTTCCCCAGTTATTGCCGGGGAGCTGTTTTTT.

As concerns this clone: This CDR3 is also generated by other DNA sequences in the sample. The chain couples TRBV3-1 (or the pseudogene TRBV3-2) to TRBJ1-5, with no clear D. CDR3 length: 13 amino acids. Germline assignment: CDR1 LGHDT and CDR2 YNNKEL (reference sequence). The V end lost 4 bases, the J end lost 3 bases, and 7 bases lay between the germline ends. The chain's CDR3 is CASSRGDNQPQHF. The CDR3 DNA follows: TGTGCCAGCAGCCGCGGAGACAATCAGCCCCAGCATTTT.

This clone has a handful of counts. CDR3 amino acids: CASIGGQGLNTGELFF. For the CDR3, the DNA is TGTGCCAGCATTGGGGGACAGGGATTGAACACCGGGGAGCTGTTTTTT. V is TRBV6-6 and J is TRBJ2-2, with 9 bases fitting TRBD1. J lost 1 base, V lost 7 bases, and 7 bases had no gene match. The CDR3 is 16 residues long. Per the germline V gene, CDR1 is MNHNY and CDR2 is SVGAGI (reference sequence).

The V call is TRBV19, the J call TRBJ2-7; 10 bases match TRBD2. Germline V lookup: CDR1 LNHDA, CDR2 SQIVND (reference sequence). The CDR3 spans 15 residues. With 1 base clipped from V and 5 bases from J, the junction kept 5 bases outside the gene matches. For the CDR3, the DNA is TGTGCCAGTAGTATAGGGGCTAGCGGGAGTCACGAGCAGTACTTC. Translation: CASSIGASGSHEQYF. Full variable domain (remainder filled in from reference TRBV19 and TRBJ2-7): DGGITQSPKYLFRKEGQNVTLSCEQNLNHDAMYWYRQDPGQGLRLIYYSQIVNDFQKGDIAEGYSVSREKKESFPLTVTSAQKNPTAFYLCASSIGASGSHEQYFGPGTRLTVT.

The chain uses TRBV6-5 and TRBJ1-1, with 9 bases aligning to TRBD1. Germline loops: CDR1 MNHEY, CDR2 SVGAGI. Losses at the gene ends were 2 bases for V and 11 bases for J; bases not matched to a gene: 12. There are 15 residues in the CDR3. Written as DNA, the CDR3 is TGTGCCAGCAGTTACATGGGGACAGGGTCCTTGGAGGCTTTCTTT. This translates into CASSYMGTGSLEAFF.

This rearrangement joins TRBV5-4 to TRBJ1-5, with TRBD1 identical over 8 bases. The CDR3 is 17 residues long. After removal of 4 bases from V and 6 bases from J, the junction contained 15 bases not matched to a gene. Germline V CDR1 and CDR2: SGHNT, YYREEE (reference sequence). CDR3 nucleotide sequence: TGTGCCAGCAGCCCTCGCGTCAGGGACAGGCCTGCTCAGCCCCAGCATTTT. Its protein is CASSPRVRDRPAQPQHF.

The genes are TRBV28 and TRBJ2-1; 9 nucleotides match TRBD2. From germline, CDR1 is MDHEN and CDR2 SYDVKM. V gave up 4 bases and J gave up 7 bases; unmatched junction bases: 8. This CDR3 comprises 15 residues. DNA for the CDR3: TGTGCCAGCAGTTCCGCGGGGGGGCGGAAAAATGAGCAGTTCTTC. Residues: CASSSAGGRKNEQFF.

This chain uses TRBV5-1 with TRBJ2-2; TRBD2 matches at 11 bases. Germline-derived CDR1 and CDR2 are SGHRS and YFSETQ. The CDR3 is 17 residues long. The V gene end was trimmed by 0 bases and the J gene end by 4 bases; junction bases not matched to a gene: 5. The CDR3 bases are TGCGCCAGCAGCTTGGATACTAGCGGGAGTCGCACCGGGGAGCTGTTTTTT. It encodes CASSLDTSGSRTGELFF.